Shown below are 14 T cell receptor beta chains from a single sample sequenced in a study of T cells in Graves' hyperthyroidism and ophthalmopathy. Researchers amplified the TCR beta CDR3 regions from RNA transcripts. A first-round RT-PCR of the TCR CDR3 used the HTBI primer set. Via MiXCR, TCRdb re-called the multiplex PCR reads, giving one row per CDR3 protein. The repertoire includes a few hundred thousand distinct CDR3 sequences, around a sixth of them detected once, and roughly 6.6% sits in the top ten. Sequencing was done on a sample of blood. The receptors were sampled from a woman in her twenties or thirties with Graves' hyperthyroidism.

This clonotype has at least ten counts. V and J are TRBV20-1 and TRBJ2-5; D is tentatively TRBD1 or TRBD2 (5 bases each). CDR1 and CDR2 (germline): DFQATT, SNEGSKA (reference sequence). This CDR3 region has 15 residues. V was shortened by 1 base and J by 4 bases, with 16 bases between the two germline ends. The CDR3 DNA follows: TGCAGTGCTAGAGTCCTGGGACCGGTGGGAGAGACCCAGTACTTC. Amino acids: CSARVLGPVGETQYF.

This clonotype was seen repeatedly, ten times or more. This chain links TRBV5-8 with TRBJ1-1; 7 nucleotides match TRBD1. CDR3 length: 15 amino acids. CDR1 is SGHTS, CDR2 YDEGEE, per germline. The trim removed 2 bases at V and 2 bases at J, leaving 6 bases unmatched. The CDR3 bases are TGTGCCAGCAGCTTTGGTACAGGGGTCAACACTGAAGCTTTCTTT. The encoded protein is CASSFGTGVNTEAFF.

Of note for this clonotype: Compared with germline, one end of the junction differs, possibly owing to a read error. The gene calls are TRBV12-3 or TRBV12-4 and TRBJ1-1; maybe TRBD1 (5 bases). The CDR3 has 15 amino acids. The CDR3 loop is CTSNRGTGRGTEAFF. The CDR3 region has the DNA TGTACCAGCAATCGCGGGACGGGCCGGGGCACTGAAGCTTTCTTT.

This clonotype was observed many times. This chain joins TRBV6-6 and TRBJ1-1; D gene uncertain. CDR3 size: 15 residues. V lost 1 base to trimming and J lost 1 base, with 10 bases between them. From germline, CDR1 is MNHNY and CDR2 SVGAGI (reference sequence). CDR3 bases: TGTGCCAGCAGTTACTTGCGGGAGTGGAACACTGAAGCTTTCTTT. Translating gives CASSYLREWNTEAFF.

V is TRBV28 and J is TRBJ2-5; TRBD1 aligns across 12 bases. Germline CDR1 and CDR2: MDHEN and SYDVKM. The CDR3 has 15 residues. V dropped 5 bases and J dropped 12; count of bases not matched to a gene: 13. The CDR3: CASSPRGQGAPREYF. CDR3 nucleotide sequence: TGTGCCAGCAGTCCCCGGGGACAGGGGGCACCCAGGGAGTACTTC. The whole variable domain, filled in from reference TRBV28 and TRBJ2-5, reads DVKVTQSSRYLVKRTGEKVFLECVQDMDHENMFWYRQDPGLGLRLIYFSYDVKMKEKGDIPEGYSVSREKKERFSLILESASTNQTSMYLCASSPRGQGAPREYFGPGTRLLVL.

CDR3 nucleotide sequence: TGCGCCAGCAGCTTGGCCCCGGGCCTAGCGGCCCACAATGAGCAGTTCTTC. Its translation is CASSLAPGLAAHNEQFF. This rearrangement joins TRBV5-1 to TRBJ2-1; TRBD2 agrees at 7 bases. The germline V gene encodes CDR1 SGHRS and CDR2 YFSETQ. Germline trimming cut 0 bases from V and 5 bases from J; bases unmatched to any gene: 11. This CDR3 contains 17 residues.

This clonotype was recorded many times. V usage is TRBV28 and J usage is TRBJ1-5, with D possibly being TRBD1 (6 bases). Between the trimmed V and J ends, which lost 4 bases and 2 bases, there was a span of 15 bases. This CDR3 comprises 16 residues. Germline V gene lookup returns CDR1 MDHEN and CDR2 SYDVKM. Here the CDR3 reads CASSSRRGAGNQPQHF. CDR3 DNA sequence: TGTGCCAGCAGTTCTCGGCGGGGGGCTGGCAATCAGCCCCAGCATTTT.

This clonotype was observed at least ten times. The genes are TRBV3-1 and TRBJ1-5; D gene ambiguous. Germline V gives CDR1 LGHDT, CDR2 YNNKEL (reference sequence). The length of the CDR3 is 15 residues. The V end lost 0 bases, the J end lost 1 base, and 7 bases lay between the germline ends. The CDR3 here is CASSQDGDSNQPQHF. For the CDR3, the DNA is TGTGCCAGCAGCCAAGATGGTGACAGCAATCAGCCCCAGCATTTT.

This clonotype has ten or more counts. CDR3 sequence reads: CASSLDQTGATEAFF. CDR3 nucleotides: TGTGCCAGCAGTTTGGATCAGACAGGGGCCACTGAAGCTTTCTTT. This sequence joins TRBV12-3 or TRBV12-4 and TRBJ1-1; 8 bases match TRBD1. Trimming cost V 3 bases and J 4 bases; bases outside gene matches: 7. The CDR3 spans 15 residues.

This clonotype was counted many times. The rearrangement joins TRBV20-1 to TRBJ1-1; TRBD1 agrees at 10 bases. The CDR3 runs 16 residues. J was trimmed by 6 bases and V by 3 bases; bases with no gene match: 13. Germline V gene data show CDR1 as DFQATT and CDR2 as SNEGSKA (reference sequence). The CDR3, as DNA: TGCAGTGCTAGGGGACAGGGGAGCAAACCGAGGGCTGAAGCTTTCTTT. Its translation: CSARGQGSKPRAEAFF.

V gene TRBV7-2 combines with J gene TRBJ2-7; TRBD2 might be the D (5 bases). Germline V gene lookup returns CDR1 SGHTA and CDR2 FQGNSA. The ends were cut back, 1 base at V and 9 bases at J, with 19 bases in the middle. This CDR3 has 15 residues. CDR3 nucleotide sequence: TGTGCCAGCAGCTTAGGGCTAGCAAGTGTCTGGGTGCAGTACTTC. Translating it yields CASSLGLASVWVQYF.

This clonotype occurred a few times. J is TRBJ1-2 and V is TRBV19; no clear D gene. Per germline, CDR1 LNHDA and CDR2 SQIVND (reference sequence). Trimming stripped 4 bases from V and 7 bases from J, with 7 bases between. The CDR3 spans 11 residues. The CDR3 nucleotides read TGTGCCAGTAGTAGGGGTAGTGGCTACACCTTC. As protein: CASSRGSGYTF. The full variable domain, its missing parts supplied by reference TRBV19 and TRBJ1-2, is DGGITQSPKYLFRKEGQNVTLSCEQNLNHDAMYWYRQDPGQGLRLIYYSQIVNDFQKGDIAEGYSVSREKKESFPLTVTSAQKNPTAFYLCASSRGSGYTFGSGTRLTVV.

The chain joins TRBV9 to TRBJ2-1, with D perhaps assigned TRBD1 or TRBD2 (5 bases each). Trimming pared 0 bases from V and 5 bases from J, leaving 12 bases between. This CDR3 is 15 amino acids long. Germline V gene sequence: CDR1 SGDLS, CDR2 YYNGEE. The CDR3 loop reads CASSVGASRDNEQFF. CDR3 in DNA: TGTGCCAGCAGCGTAGGAGCTAGCAGGGACAATGAGCAGTTCTTC. Combining the CDR3 with reference TRBV9 and TRBJ2-1 gives the whole variable domain DSGVTQTPKHLITATGQRVTLRCSPRSGDLSVYWYQQSLDQGLQFLIQYYNGEERAKGNILERFSAQQFPDLHSELNLSSLELGDSALYFCASSVGASRDNEQFFGPGTRLTVL.

This clonotype was seen a handful of times. This sequence joins TRBV13 and TRBJ2-3, with D perhaps given as TRBD1 or TRBD2 (5 bases each). The CDR3 runs 18 residues. CDR1 is PRHDT and CDR2 is FYEKMQ in the germline V gene (reference sequence). The ends were cut back, 5 bases at V and 4 bases at J, with 25 bases in the middle. For the CDR3, the DNA is TGTGCCAGCAGCCCTAGGGGCCTGACGGGAAGGCCTCCAGATACGCAGTATTTT. It yields the protein CASSPRGLTGRPPDTQYF.